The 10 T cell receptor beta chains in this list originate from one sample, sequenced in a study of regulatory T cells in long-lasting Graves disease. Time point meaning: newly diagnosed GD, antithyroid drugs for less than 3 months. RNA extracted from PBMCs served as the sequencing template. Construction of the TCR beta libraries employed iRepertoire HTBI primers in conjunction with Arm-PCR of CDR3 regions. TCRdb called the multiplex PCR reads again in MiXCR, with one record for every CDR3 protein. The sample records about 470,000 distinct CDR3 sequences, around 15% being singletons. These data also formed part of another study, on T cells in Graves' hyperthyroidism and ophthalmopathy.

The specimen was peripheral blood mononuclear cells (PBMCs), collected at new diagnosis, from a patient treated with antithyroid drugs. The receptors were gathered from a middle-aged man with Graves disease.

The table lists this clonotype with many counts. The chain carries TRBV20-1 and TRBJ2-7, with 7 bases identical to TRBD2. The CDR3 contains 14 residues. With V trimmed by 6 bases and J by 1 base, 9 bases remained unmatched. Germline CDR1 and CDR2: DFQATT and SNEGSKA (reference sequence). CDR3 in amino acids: CSARGASGSYEQYF. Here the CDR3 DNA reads TGCAGTGCCCGGGGTGCTAGCGGTTCCTACGAGCAGTACTTC.

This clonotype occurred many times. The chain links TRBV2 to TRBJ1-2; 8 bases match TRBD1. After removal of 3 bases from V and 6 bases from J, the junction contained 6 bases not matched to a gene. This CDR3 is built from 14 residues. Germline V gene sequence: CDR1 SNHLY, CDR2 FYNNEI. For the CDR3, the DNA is TGTGCCAGCAGTGAGAACAGGGGGGTGGATGGCTACACCTTC. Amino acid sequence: CASSENRGVDGYTF. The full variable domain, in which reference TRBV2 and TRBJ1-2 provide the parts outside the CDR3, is EPEVTQTPSHQVTQMGQEVILRCVPISNHLYFYWYRQILGQKVEFLVSFYNNEISEKSEIFDDQFSVERPDGSNFTLKIRSTKLEDSAMYFCASSENRGVDGYTFGSGTRLTVV.

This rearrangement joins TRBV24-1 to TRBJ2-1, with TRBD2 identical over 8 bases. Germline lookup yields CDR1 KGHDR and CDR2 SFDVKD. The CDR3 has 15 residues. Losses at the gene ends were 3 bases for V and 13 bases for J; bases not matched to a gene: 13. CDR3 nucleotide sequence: TGTGCCACCAGTGATCCCCGGGGGGGGGCCCTAAGTCAGTTCTTC. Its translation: CATSDPRGGALSQFF.

This CDR3 reads CASGTGTSEVTDTQYF. CDR3 in DNA: TGTGCTAGTGGTACCGGGACTAGCGAGGTTACAGATACGCAGTATTTT. The chain links TRBV12-5 to TRBJ2-3, with 10 bases aligning to TRBD2. In germline, CDR1 is LGHNT, CDR2 FRNRAP. After removal of 5 bases from V and 3 bases from J, the junction contained 8 bases not matched to a gene. CDR3 length: 16 residues.

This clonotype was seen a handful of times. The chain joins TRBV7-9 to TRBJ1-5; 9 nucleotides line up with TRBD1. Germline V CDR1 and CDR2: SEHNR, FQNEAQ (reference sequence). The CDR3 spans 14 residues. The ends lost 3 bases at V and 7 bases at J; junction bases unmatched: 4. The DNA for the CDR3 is TGTGCCAGCAGCTTTGGGACAGGGAGGCAGCCCCAGCATTTT. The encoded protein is CASSFGTGRQPQHF.

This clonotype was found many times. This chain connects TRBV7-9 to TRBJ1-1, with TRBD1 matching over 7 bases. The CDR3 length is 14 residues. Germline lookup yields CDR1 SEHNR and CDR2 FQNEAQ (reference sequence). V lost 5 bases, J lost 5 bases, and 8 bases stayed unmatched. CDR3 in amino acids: CASSPTTGRTEAFF. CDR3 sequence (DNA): TGTGCCAGCAGCCCAACGACAGGGCGGACTGAAGCTTTCTTT.

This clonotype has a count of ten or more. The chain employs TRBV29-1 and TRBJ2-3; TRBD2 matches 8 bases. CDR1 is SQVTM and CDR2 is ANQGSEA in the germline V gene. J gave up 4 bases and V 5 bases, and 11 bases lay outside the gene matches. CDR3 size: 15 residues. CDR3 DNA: TGCAGCGTTAAGACCAGCGGGAGTACGGCAGATACGCAGTATTTT. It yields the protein CSVKTSGSTADTQYF.

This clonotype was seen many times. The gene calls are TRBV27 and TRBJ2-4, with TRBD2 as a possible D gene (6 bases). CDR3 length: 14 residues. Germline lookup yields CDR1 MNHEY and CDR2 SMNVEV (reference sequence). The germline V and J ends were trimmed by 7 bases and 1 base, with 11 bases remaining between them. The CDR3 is CASTTSGAKNIQYF. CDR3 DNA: TGTGCCAGCACCACGAGCGGGGCCAAAAACATTCAGTACTTC.

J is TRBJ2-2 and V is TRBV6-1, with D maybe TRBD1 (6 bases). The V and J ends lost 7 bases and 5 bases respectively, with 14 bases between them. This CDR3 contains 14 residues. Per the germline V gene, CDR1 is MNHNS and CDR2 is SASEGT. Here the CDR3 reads CASKGDPQTGELFF. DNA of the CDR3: TGTGCCAGCAAGGGGGACCCCCAAACCGGGGAGCTGTTTTTT.

The chain's CDR3 is CASSHQTLQRSPLHF. The CDR3 nucleotides are TGTGCCAGCAGTCACCAGACACTCCAGAGGTCACCCCTCCACTTT. This sequence joins TRBV28 and TRBJ1-6, with D unclear. This CDR3 is 15 amino acids long. Trimming removed 5 bases at V and 10 bases at J, with 18 bases between. CDR1 is MDHEN, CDR2 SYDVKM, per germline.